The present T cell receptor (beta chain) was sequenced within a study of CD8 T cells in ankylosing spondylitis. A quantitative 5'-RACE method, one with molecular barcodes, was used to make TCR beta libraries. TCRdb redid the calling of the 5' RACE reads with MiXCR, one entry per CDR3 protein. The sample consists of about 310,000 distinct CDR3 sequences, about a fifth of them appearing once. CDR3 length: 14 residues. The germline V gene has CDR1 PRHDT and CDR2 FYEKMQ (reference sequence). V lost 8 bases, J lost 4 bases, and 8 bases stayed unmatched. This clonotype was seen a few times. Its antigen is undetermined. Study observations and caveats: Enrichment of disease-linked clones was reportedly significant in matched ankylosing spondylitis synovial fluid. Ankylosing spondylitis blood seemed to carry a telltale TCR beta motif made of several highly homologous variants. Disease-linked clones displayed a CD8+ phenotype and appeared relatively rarely in peripheral blood.

The TCR sequence derives from a female donor with ankylosing spondylitis or in good health (not recorded which). The material sequenced was blood, either unsorted or a sorted T cell fraction (not recorded which). The rearrangement uses TRBV13 and TRBJ1-5; 7 nucleotides match TRBD1. The CDR3 region is CASARAGGNQPQHF. The CDR3 bases are TGTGCCAGCGCCAGGGCAGGGGGAAATCAGCCCCAGCATTTT.